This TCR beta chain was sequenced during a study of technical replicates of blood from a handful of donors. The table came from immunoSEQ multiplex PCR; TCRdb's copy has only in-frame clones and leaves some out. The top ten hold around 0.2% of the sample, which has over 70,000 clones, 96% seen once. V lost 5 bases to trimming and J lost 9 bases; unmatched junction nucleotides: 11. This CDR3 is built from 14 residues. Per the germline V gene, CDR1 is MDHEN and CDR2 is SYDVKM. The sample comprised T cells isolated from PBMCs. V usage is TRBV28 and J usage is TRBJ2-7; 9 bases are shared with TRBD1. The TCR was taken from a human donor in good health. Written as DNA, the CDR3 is TGTGCCAGCAGTGCTCCGGGACAGGGTACCGGGCAGTACTTC. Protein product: CASSAPGQGTGQYF.